One sample yielded the 12 T cell receptor beta chains listed below, sequenced in a study of a mutant IDH1 vaccine in newly diagnosed glioma. Assay: immunoSEQ multiplex PCR; the TCRdb copy retains only in-frame clones and omits some. Of under 80,000 clones in the sample, 80% to 90% were seen once. As to time point: baseline, week 1 (first vaccination visit). This sample's treatment: pre-vaccination baseline after standard-of-care therapy. The starting material was PBMCs, obtained from a glioma patient treated with radiotherapy, temozolomide or both. Every receptor here comes from a man aged 30-40 years with glioma.

The chain uses TRBV27 and TRBJ1-6, with unresolved D. Trimming took 6 bases from V and 8 from J, leaving 17 bases between them. Germline V gene data show CDR1 as MNHEY and CDR2 as SMNVEV (reference sequence). CDR3 length: 15 amino acids. CDR3 in DNA: TGTGCCAGCAGACCCGGTGGACGGTCCCATTCACCCCTCCACTTT. Protein sequence: CASRPGGRSHSPLHF.

This chain uses TRBV4-2 with TRBJ2-3; D remains ambiguous. CDR1 and CDR2 from the germline V gene are LGHNA and YNFKEQ. The CDR3 contains 16 residues. The V gene lost 1 base and the J gene lost 2 bases, with 13 bases spanning the gap. The CDR3 DNA follows: TGTGCCAGCAGCCAAGGAGTACAAACCCTCACAGATACGCAGTATTTT. This sequence encodes CASSQGVQTLTDTQYF.

The chain recombines TRBV5-5 with TRBJ1-2; 8 nucleotides match TRBD1. Germline-derived CDR1 and CDR2 are SGHKS and YYEKEE (reference sequence). CDR3 length: 15 residues. V was clipped by 0 bases and J by 8 bases; unmatched bases: 9. The DNA for the CDR3 is TGTGCCAGCAGCTTGGAAAACAGGGGGATTGGAGGCTACACCTTC. This sequence encodes CASSLENRGIGGYTF. The full variable domain, its missing parts supplied by reference TRBV5-5 and TRBJ1-2, is DAGVTQSPTHLIKTRGQQVTLRCSPISGHKSVSWYQQVLGQGPQFIFQYYEKEERGRGNFPDRFSARQFPNYSSELNVNALLLGDSALYLCASSLENRGIGGYTFGSGTRLTVV.

The chain uses TRBV19 and TRBJ2-7; 9 nucleotides align to TRBD1. Unmatched junction bases numbered 12, after V lost 8 bases and J lost 4 bases. The CDR3 contains 15 residues. CDR1 is LNHDA and CDR2 is SQIVND in the germline V gene (reference sequence). This chain's CDR3 is CASPSPGQGFYEQYF. As DNA, the CDR3 is TGTGCCAGTCCCTCCCCGGGACAGGGATTTTACGAGCAGTACTTC.

The gene calls are TRBV9 and TRBJ2-2; D remains ambiguous. The CDR3 runs 16 residues. Trimming shortened V by 0 bases and J by 0 bases, and 9 bases separated the two germline ends. The germline gives CDR1 SGDLS, CDR2 YYNGEE. In DNA form, the CDR3 reads TGTGCCAGCAGCGTAGGTACAACTTCGAACACCGGGGAGCTGTTTTTT. The encoded protein is CASSVGTTSNTGELFF.

The chain has TRBV21-1 and TRBJ1-1. TRBV21-1 is flagged as a pseudogene. The CDR3 runs to 16 residues. CDR3 bases: TGTGCCAGCAGCCTCACACTAGCTACACAACGCACTGAAGCTTTCTTT. Translated, it gives CASSLTLATQRTEAFF.

For the CDR3, the DNA is TGTGCCAGTAGTCCCGCCATAGCCGGTTCCTACGAGCAGTACTTC. This sequence encodes CASSPAIAGSYEQYF. The chain is built from TRBV19 and TRBJ2-7; D not certain. From germline, CDR1 is LNHDA and CDR2 SQIVND (reference sequence). CDR3 size: 15 residues. V was shortened by 5 bases and J by 1 base, with 15 bases between the two germline ends.

The chain employs TRBV6-5 and TRBJ2-2; TRBD1 is a possible D gene (5 bases). This CDR3 has 14 residues. Germline assignment: CDR1 MNHEY and CDR2 SVGAGI. Between the trimmed V and J ends, which lost 11 bases and 7 bases, there was a span of 20 bases. CDR3 protein: CAVTGSVRGGELFF. CDR3 coding DNA: TGTGCCGTAACGGGCTCCGTAAGGGGCGGGGAGCTGTTTTTT.

This clone showed up just once. The J gene is TRBJ1-6, the V gene TRBV5-6; D is perhaps TRBD1 (5 bases). V gave up 1 base and J gave up 9 bases, with 14 bases separating them. Germline V gene lookup returns CDR1 SGHDT and CDR2 YYEEEE. The CDR3 spans 15 residues. Written as DNA, the CDR3 is TGTGCCAGCAGCTTGCGAGGGACTGGGGGTTCACCCCTCCACTTT. It specifies CASSLRGTGGSPLHF.

In nucleotides, the CDR3 is TGTGCCAGCAGCTTACTCCAGTCGGGGGAAAAACTGTTTTTT. Protein sequence: CASSLLQSGEKLFF. The chain carries TRBV7-9 and TRBJ1-4; D call uncertain. This CDR3 comprises 14 residues. Deletions cut 2 bases from V and 8 bases from J, with 12 bases between. CDR1 is SEHNR and CDR2 is FQNEAQ in the germline V gene (reference sequence).

The chain is built from TRBV4-1 and TRBJ1-4, with D perhaps TRBD1 (5 bases). CDR1 and CDR2 from the germline V gene are MGHRA and YSYEKL. The CDR3 covers 17 residues. Trimming shortened V by 1 base and J by 3 bases, and 15 bases separated the two germline ends. CDR3 in amino acids: CASSQVGPVRPNEKLFF. DNA for the CDR3: TGCGCCAGCAGCCAAGTGGGACCGGTGCGGCCTAATGAAAAACTGTTTTTT.

The J gene is TRBJ2-2, the V gene TRBV10-2, with D perhaps being TRBD1 or TRBD2 (6 bases each). The CDR3 runs to 19 residues. The V end lost 0 bases, the J end lost 0 bases, and 17 bases lay between the germline ends. CDR1 WSHSY and CDR2 SAAADI come from the germline V gene. The CDR3 DNA follows: TGCGCCAGCAGTGAGTCGAAGTCTAGACGGGGGCCGAACACCGGGGAGCTGTTTTTT. Protein: CASSESKSRRGPNTGELFF.